These T cell receptor beta chains were read from a single sample in a study of T cells after yellow fever vaccination. One entry per CDR3 protein results from TCRdb running MiXCR on the 5' RACE reads. The sample lists under 550,000 distinct CDR3 sequences; roughly 22% were seen once. The sequencing here drew on PBMCs, taken 21 days after the first yellow fever vaccination. The receptors originated from a man between 18 and 35 years old who received the YFV17D yellow fever vaccine. CDR3s leave out the opening cysteine and the closing phenylalanine or tryptophan. D genes are given only for firm matches.

D	V	J	CDR3
TRBD1	TRBV5-6	TRBJ1-2	ASSWTGYGYT
.	TRBV6-2/TRBV6-3	TRBJ2-1	ASTARSETSGEQF
.	TRBV7-2	TRBJ2-3	ASSALWGGTDTQY
TRBD2	TRBV12-3/TRBV12-4	TRBJ2-5	ASSLMSSGGQETQY
.	TRBV4-3	TRBJ2-3	ASSQESSGRTDTQY
.	TRBV5-5	TRBJ1-2	ASSIPYRVYGYT
TRBD2	TRBV7-6	TRBJ2-7	ASSLMSSGDEQY
TRBD1	TRBV5-5	TRBJ1-2	ASSLGARDSYGYT
TRBD1	TRBV12-3/TRBV12-4	TRBJ1-5	ASSLRDSQPQH
.	TRBV7-2	TRBJ1-2	ASSVPGPYGYT
.	TRBV7-3	TRBJ2-1	ASSSIGGNEQF
.	TRBV6-5	TRBJ1-6	ASSLSRLNSPLH
TRBD1	TRBV9	TRBJ1-4	ASSARDRGANEKLF
.	TRBV7-6	TRBJ2-7	ASSLGSAGLTYEQY
TRBD2	TRBV5-1	TRBJ2-5	ASSSGTSGAVQETQY
TRBD2	TRBV6-5	TRBJ2-3	ASSYSTGLAGTDTQY
.	TRBV29-1	TRBJ2-2	SVGGAANTGELF
.	TRBV10-3	TRBJ1-1	AIRPDMNTEAF
.	TRBV3-1	TRBJ2-3	ASSQEGVAPDTQY
.	TRBV27	TRBJ1-2	ASSFWPQGGYGYT
.	TRBV9	TRBJ2-7	ASSVDPGSYEQY
.	TRBV11-2	TRBJ2-3	ASSLDVFKVPTQY
.	TRBV2	TRBJ2-3	ASRQGYADTQY